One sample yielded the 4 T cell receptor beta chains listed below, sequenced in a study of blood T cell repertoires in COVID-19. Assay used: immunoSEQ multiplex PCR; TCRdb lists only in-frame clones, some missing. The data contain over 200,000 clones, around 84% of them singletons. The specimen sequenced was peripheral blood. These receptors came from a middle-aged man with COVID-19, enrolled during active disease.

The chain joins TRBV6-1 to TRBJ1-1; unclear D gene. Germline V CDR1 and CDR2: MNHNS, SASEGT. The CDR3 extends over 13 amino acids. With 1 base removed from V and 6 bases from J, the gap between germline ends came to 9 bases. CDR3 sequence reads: CASSEGMGPEAFF. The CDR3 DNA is TGTGCCAGCAGTGAAGGAATGGGCCCTGAAGCTTTCTTT.

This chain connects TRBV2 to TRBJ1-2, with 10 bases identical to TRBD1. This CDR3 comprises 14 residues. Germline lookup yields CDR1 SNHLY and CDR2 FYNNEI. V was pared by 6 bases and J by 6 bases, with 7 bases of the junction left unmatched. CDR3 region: CASRSTGGADGYTF. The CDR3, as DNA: TGTGCCAGCAGGTCGACAGGGGGCGCGGATGGCTACACCTTC.

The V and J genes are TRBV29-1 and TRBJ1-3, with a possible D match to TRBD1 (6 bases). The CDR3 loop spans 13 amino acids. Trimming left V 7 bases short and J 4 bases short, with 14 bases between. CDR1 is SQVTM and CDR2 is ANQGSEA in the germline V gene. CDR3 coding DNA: TGCAGCGGACTAACAGGGTCGGGAAACACCATATATTTT. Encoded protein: CSGLTGSGNTIYF. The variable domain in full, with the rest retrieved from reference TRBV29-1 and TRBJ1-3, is SAVISQKPSRDICQRGTSLTIQCQVDSQVTMMFWYRQQPGQSLTLIATANQGSEATYESGFVIDKFPISRPNLTFSTLTVSNMSPEDSSIYLCSGLTGSGNTIYFGEGSWLTVV.

The CDR3, as DNA: TGTGCCAGCAGCTCGGTACAGGGGGCAGGCGCTGAAGCTTTCTTT. The encoded protein is CASSSVQGAGAEAFF. The chain employs TRBV5-4 and TRBJ1-1; TRBD1 matches at 9 bases. This CDR3 is built from 15 residues. Germline trimming cut 3 bases from V and 6 bases from J; bases unmatched to any gene: 9. CDR1 and CDR2 from the germline V gene are SGHNT and YYREEE (reference sequence).